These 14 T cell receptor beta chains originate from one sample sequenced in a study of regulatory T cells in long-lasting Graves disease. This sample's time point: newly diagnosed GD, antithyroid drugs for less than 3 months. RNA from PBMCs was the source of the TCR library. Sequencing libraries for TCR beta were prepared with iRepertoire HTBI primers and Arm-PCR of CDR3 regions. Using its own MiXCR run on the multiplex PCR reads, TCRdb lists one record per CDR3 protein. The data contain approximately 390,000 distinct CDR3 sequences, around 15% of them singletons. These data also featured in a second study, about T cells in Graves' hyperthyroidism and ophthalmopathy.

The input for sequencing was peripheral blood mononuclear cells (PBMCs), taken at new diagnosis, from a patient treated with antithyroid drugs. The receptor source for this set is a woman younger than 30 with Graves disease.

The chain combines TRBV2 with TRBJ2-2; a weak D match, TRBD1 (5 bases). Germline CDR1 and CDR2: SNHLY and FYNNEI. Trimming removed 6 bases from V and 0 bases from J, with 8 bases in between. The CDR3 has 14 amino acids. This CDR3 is CASRTTANTGELFF. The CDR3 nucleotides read TGTGCCAGCAGGACGACAGCGAACACCGGGGAGCTGTTTTTT.

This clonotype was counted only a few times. For the CDR3, the DNA is TGTGCCAGCAGTTACGGGGGGCGTCAAGAGACCCAGTACTTC. Protein product: CASSYGGRQETQYF. V and J are TRBV6-2 or TRBV6-3 and TRBJ2-5; D tentatively reads TRBD1 or TRBD2 (6 bases each). The V end was cut by 2 bases, the J end by 2 bases, with 9 bases between. Germline V gene lookup returns CDR1 MNHEY and CDR2 SVGEGT. The CDR3 has 14 residues.

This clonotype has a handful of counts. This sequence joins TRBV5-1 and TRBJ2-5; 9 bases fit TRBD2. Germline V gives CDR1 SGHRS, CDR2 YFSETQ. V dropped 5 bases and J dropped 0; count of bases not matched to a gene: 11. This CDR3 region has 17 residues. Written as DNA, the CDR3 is TGCGCCAGCAGTTCCTTGGGAAGCGGGGGGTACCAAGAGACCCAGTACTTC. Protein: CASSSLGSGGYQETQYF.

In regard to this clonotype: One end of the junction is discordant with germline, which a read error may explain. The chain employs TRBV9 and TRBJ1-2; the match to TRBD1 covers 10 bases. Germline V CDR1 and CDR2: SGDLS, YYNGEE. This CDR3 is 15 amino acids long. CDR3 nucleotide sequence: TGTGCCAGCAGCTCCCCGGACAGGGGGAGAGATGGCTGCACCTTC. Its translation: CASSSPDRGRDGCTF.

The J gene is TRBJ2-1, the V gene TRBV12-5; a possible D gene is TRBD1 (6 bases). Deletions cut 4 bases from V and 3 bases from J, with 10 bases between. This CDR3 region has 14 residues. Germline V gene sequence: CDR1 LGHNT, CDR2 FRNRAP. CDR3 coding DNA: TGTGCTAGTGGTTCAGGCAGGGGCTACAATGAGCAGTTCTTC. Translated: CASGSGRGYNEQFF.

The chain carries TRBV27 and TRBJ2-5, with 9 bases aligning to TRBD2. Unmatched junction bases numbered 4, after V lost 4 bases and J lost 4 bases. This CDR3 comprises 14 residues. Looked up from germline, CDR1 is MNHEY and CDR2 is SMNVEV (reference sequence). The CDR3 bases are TGTGCCAGCAGTTCTAGCGGGGTGGGAGAGACCCAGTACTTC. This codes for CASSSSGVGETQYF.

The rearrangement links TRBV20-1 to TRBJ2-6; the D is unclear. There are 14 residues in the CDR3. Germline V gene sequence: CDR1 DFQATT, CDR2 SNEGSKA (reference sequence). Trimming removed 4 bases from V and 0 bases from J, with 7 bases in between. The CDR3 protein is CSAIGRSGANVLTF. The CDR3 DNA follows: TGCAGTGCTATAGGCCGCTCTGGGGCCAACGTCCTGACTTTC.

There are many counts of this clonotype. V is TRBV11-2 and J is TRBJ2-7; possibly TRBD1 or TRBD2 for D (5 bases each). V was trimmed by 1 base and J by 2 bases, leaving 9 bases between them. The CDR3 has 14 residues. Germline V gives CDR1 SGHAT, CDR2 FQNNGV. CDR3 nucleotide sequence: TGTGCCAGCAGCTTAGGGGACGGACCCTACGAGCAGTACTTC. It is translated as CASSLGDGPYEQYF.

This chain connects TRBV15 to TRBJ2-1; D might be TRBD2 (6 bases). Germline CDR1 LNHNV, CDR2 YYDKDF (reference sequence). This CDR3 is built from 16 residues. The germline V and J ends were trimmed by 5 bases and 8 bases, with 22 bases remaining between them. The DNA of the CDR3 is TGTGCCACCAGCGGACCCGGGACTTTTCCCCCCCATGAGCAGTTCTTC. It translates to CATSGPGTFPPHEQFF.

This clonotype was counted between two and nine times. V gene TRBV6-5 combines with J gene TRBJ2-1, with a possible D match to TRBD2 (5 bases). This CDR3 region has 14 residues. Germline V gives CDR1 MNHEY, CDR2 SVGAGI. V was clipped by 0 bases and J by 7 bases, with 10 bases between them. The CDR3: CASSYSGTGNEQFF. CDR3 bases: TGTGCCAGCAGTTACTCGGGAACGGGGAATGAGCAGTTCTTC.

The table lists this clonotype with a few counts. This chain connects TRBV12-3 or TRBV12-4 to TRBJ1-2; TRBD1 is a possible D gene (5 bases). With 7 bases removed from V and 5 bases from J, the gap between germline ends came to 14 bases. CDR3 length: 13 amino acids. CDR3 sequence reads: CASTLGREYGYTF. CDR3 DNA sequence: TGTGCCAGCACCTTGGGACGGGAGTATGGCTACACCTTC.

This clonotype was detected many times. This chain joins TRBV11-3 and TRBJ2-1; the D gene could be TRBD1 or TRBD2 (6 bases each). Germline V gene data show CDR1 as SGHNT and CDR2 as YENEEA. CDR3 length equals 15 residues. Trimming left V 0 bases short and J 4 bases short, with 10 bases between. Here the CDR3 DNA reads TGTGCCAGCAGCTTAGAGGGGGGCCCATACAATGAGCAGTTCTTC. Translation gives CASSLEGGPYNEQFF.

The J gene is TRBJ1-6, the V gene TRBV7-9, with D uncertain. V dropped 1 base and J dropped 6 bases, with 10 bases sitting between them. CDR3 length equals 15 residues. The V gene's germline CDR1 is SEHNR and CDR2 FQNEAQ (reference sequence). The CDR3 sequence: CASSLGTELNSPLHF. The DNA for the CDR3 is TGTGCCAGCAGCTTAGGGACGGAGCTTAATTCACCCCTCCACTTT.

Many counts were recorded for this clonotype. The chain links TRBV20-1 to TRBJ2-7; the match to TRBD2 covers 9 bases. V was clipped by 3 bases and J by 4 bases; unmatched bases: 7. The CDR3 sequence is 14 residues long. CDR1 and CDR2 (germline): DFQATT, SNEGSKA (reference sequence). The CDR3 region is CSARGTSREYEQYF. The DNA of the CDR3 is TGCAGTGCTAGGGGGACTAGCCGCGAATACGAGCAGTACTTC.